A single sample gave rise to the 27 T cell receptor beta chains below, sequenced in a study of OX40 agonist ivuxolimab in advanced cancers. TCRdb's copy holds only in-frame clones and misses some; the assay was immunoSEQ multiplex PCR. The sample yields tens of thousands of clones, more than 70% seen once. Sequences were derived from CD4+ or CD8+ T cells sorted from blood, sampled in a trial of the OX40 agonist ivuxolimab. Every receptor here comes from an adult with an advanced solid tumor such as melanoma, head and neck, liver or kidney cancer.

The chain is built from TRBV9 and TRBJ1-4; D unclear. Trimming stripped 0 bases from V and 8 bases from J, with 8 bases between. CDR3 length: 13 amino acids. From germline, CDR1 is SGDLS and CDR2 YYNGEE. The CDR3 DNA is TGTGCCAGCAGCGTAGCGACGGACGAAAAACTGTTTTTT. Its protein is CASSVATDEKLFF.

The J gene is TRBJ1-5, the V gene TRBV5-6; TRBD1 is a possible D gene (6 bases). Germline CDR1 reads SGHDT; CDR2 reads YYEEEE. Trimming pared 0 bases from V and 5 bases from J, leaving 12 bases between. This CDR3 contains 15 residues. The CDR3 region is CASSLAAGGYQPQHF. CDR3 sequence (DNA): TGTGCCAGCAGCTTGGCTGCCGGGGGCTATCAGCCCCAGCATTTT.

The chain couples TRBV5-6 to TRBJ2-2; TRBD1 or TRBD2 may be the D gene (5 bases each). This CDR3 is 15 amino acids long. V gave up 0 bases and J gave up 4 bases, with 10 bases separating them. Germline V gives CDR1 SGHDT, CDR2 YYEEEE. DNA of the CDR3: TGTGCCAGCAGCTTGGCAGGGACGGGCACCGGGGAGCTGTTTTTT. Translated, it gives CASSLAGTGTGELFF.

This chain connects TRBV6-6 to TRBJ2-7; D ambiguous. V was clipped by 6 bases and J by 6 bases, with 9 bases between them. This CDR3 has 11 residues. Germline CDR1 and CDR2: MNHNY and SVGAGI (reference sequence). In DNA, the CDR3 is TGTGCCAGCAGCGTCCGAGGCGAGCAGTACTTC. Amino acids: CASSVRGEQYF.

The chain has TRBV30 and TRBJ2-1, with D perhaps TRBD2 (6 bases). This CDR3 is built from 14 residues. Germline V gene sequence: CDR1 GTSNPN, CDR2 SVGIG (reference sequence). V was pared by 2 bases and J by 4 bases, with 12 bases between. This CDR3 is CAWSRRDGYNEQFF. The CDR3 DNA follows: TGTGCCTGGAGTCGGCGGGACGGGTACAATGAGCAGTTCTTC.

The chain joins TRBV14 to TRBJ1-2; D unclear. Per the germline V gene, CDR1 is SGHDN and CDR2 is FVKESK. This CDR3 contains 17 residues. V was shortened by 0 bases and J by 2 bases, with 16 bases between the two germline ends. CDR3 amino acids: CASSQDRSYEFNYGYTF. As DNA, the CDR3 is TGTGCCAGCAGCCAAGATCGGAGTTACGAATTCAACTATGGCTACACCTTC.

The chain combines TRBV11-1 with TRBJ1-1; D ambiguous. CDR1 is SGHAT, CDR2 FQDESV, per germline (reference sequence). V dropped 2 bases and J dropped 0 bases, with 10 bases sitting between them. CDR3 size: 15 residues. This CDR3 reads CASSLSGTMNTEAFF. The CDR3 coding sequence is TGTGCCAGCAGCTTATCGGGAACCATGAACACTGAAGCTTTCTTT.

V gene TRBV19 combines with J gene TRBJ1-1; D is undetermined. The germline V and J ends were trimmed by 5 bases and 1 base, with 8 bases remaining between them. The germline V gene encodes CDR1 LNHDA and CDR2 SQIVND (reference sequence). This CDR3 is 13 amino acids long. CDR3 sequence reads: CASSERWNTEAFF. In DNA, the CDR3 is TGTGCCAGTAGTGAGAGGTGGAACACTGAAGCTTTCTTT.

J is TRBJ1-2 and V is TRBV6-6; tentatively, D is TRBD1 (5 bases). In germline, CDR1 is MNHNY, CDR2 SVGAGI (reference sequence). V lost 7 bases and J 6 bases, leaving 15 bases between the germline ends. This CDR3 is built from 13 residues. The CDR3 reads CASIKDSFDGYTF. The CDR3 nucleotides read TGTGCCAGCATTAAAGACAGTTTCGATGGCTACACCTTC.

The rearrangement uses TRBV5-4 and TRBJ1-3; tentatively, D is TRBD1 (5 bases). Trimming left V 4 bases short and J 4 bases short, with 12 bases between. Germline CDR1 is SGHNT and CDR2 is YYREEE (reference sequence). The CDR3 runs 14 residues. The CDR3 loop is CASSGQGSGNTIYF. In DNA form, the CDR3 reads TGTGCCAGCAGCGGTCAGGGTAGCGGAAACACCATATATTTT.

This chain connects TRBV6-6 to TRBJ2-1; 9 nucleotides align to TRBD2. Germline trimming cut 7 bases from V and 9 bases from J; bases unmatched to any gene: 10. The CDR3 consists of 14 residues. In germline, CDR1 is MNHNY, CDR2 SVGAGI (reference sequence). The CDR3 region is CASTQSAGGSEQFF. The CDR3 bases are TGTGCCAGCACCCAGTCGGCGGGAGGGAGTGAGCAGTTCTTC.

The V and J genes are TRBV7-6 and TRBJ1-1, with TRBD1 identical over 7 bases. Germline assignment: CDR1 SGHVS and CDR2 FNYEAQ. J was trimmed by 0 bases and V by 0 bases; bases with no gene match: 4. The CDR3 sequence is 16 residues long. Written as DNA, the CDR3 is TGTGCCAGCAGCTTAGCGCGGACAGGATTGAACACTGAAGCTTTCTTT. This sequence encodes CASSLARTGLNTEAFF.

The J gene is TRBJ2-7, the V gene TRBV5-4, with TRBD2 matching over 8 bases. V was clipped by 4 bases and J by 4 bases; unmatched bases: 4. Germline V CDR1 and CDR2: SGHNT, YYREEE (reference sequence). The length of the CDR3 is 13 residues. The CDR3 coding sequence is TGTGCCAGCAGCCCGGGACTAGGGTACGAGCAGTACTTC. Protein product: CASSPGLGYEQYF.

This clone was seen a single time. The chain has TRBV25-1 and TRBJ2-1, with D possibly being TRBD1 (6 bases). The ends were cut back, 3 bases at V and 3 bases at J, with 18 bases in the middle. CDR1 and CDR2 (germline): MGHDK, SYGVNS. The CDR3 has 17 residues. The CDR3 reads CASSDTGLLDYYNEQFF. CDR3 DNA: TGTGCCAGCAGTGATACAGGGCTCCTTGACTACTACAATGAGCAGTTCTTC.

The chain links TRBV7-6 to TRBJ2-1; no reliable D call. V was trimmed by 3 bases and J by 8 bases, leaving 11 bases between them. Per germline, CDR1 SGHVS and CDR2 FNYEAQ. CDR3 length equals 13 residues. CDR3 DNA sequence: TGTGCCAGCAGCTTGATCTCCCGCGATGAGCAGTTCTTC. Its translation: CASSLISRDEQFF.

The chain employs TRBV30 and TRBJ2-1; 9 nucleotides agree with TRBD2. CDR1 and CDR2 (germline): GTSNPN, SVGIG (reference sequence). V lost 5 bases to trimming and J lost 6 bases; unmatched junction nucleotides: 2. This CDR3 contains 12 residues. The CDR3 reads CAWAGGGNEQFF. The CDR3 DNA follows: TGTGCCTGGGCGGGAGGGGGCAATGAGCAGTTCTTC.

Regarding this clone: Without the conserved terminal phenylalanine or tryptophan, this CDR3 likely stems from a read error. Here the CDR3 DNA reads TGTGCCAGCAGCCTACCGGGACTAGTGAACACCGGGGAGCTGTTTCTT. Amino acid sequence: CASSLPGLVNTGELFL. This sequence joins TRBV5-4 and TRBJ2-2; 8 bases are a match to TRBD2. The CDR3 runs 16 residues. In germline, CDR1 is SGHNT, CDR2 YYREEE (reference sequence). J lost 1 base, V lost 4 bases, and 6 bases had no gene match.

This chain uses TRBV9 with TRBJ2-5; the D gene is possibly TRBD1 (6 bases). Trimming pared 0 bases from V and 4 bases from J, leaving 16 bases between. The CDR3 runs to 16 residues. Germline values: CDR1 SGDLS, CDR2 YYNGEE. The CDR3 here is CASSVGGTSPRETQYF. The CDR3 DNA reads TGTGCCAGCAGCGTAGGAGGGACAAGTCCCCGAGAGACCCAGTACTTC.

The chain has TRBV12-5 and TRBJ2-1; 9 bases line up with TRBD2. V lost 6 bases, J lost 8 bases, and 8 bases stayed unmatched. The CDR3 extends over 14 amino acids. The germline gives CDR1 LGHNT, CDR2 FRNRAP. In DNA form, the CDR3 reads TGTGCTAGTGGGGATAGCGGGAGAGGTTATGAGCAGTTCTTC. Its translation is CASGDSGRGYEQFF.

The V and J genes are TRBV6-5 and TRBJ2-3; D call uncertain. The CDR3 spans 13 residues. Trimming pared 5 bases from V and 1 base from J, leaving 7 bases between. The germline CDR1 and CDR2 sequences are MNHEY and SVGAGI. In nucleotides, the CDR3 is TGTGCCAGCAGTCGGACGCGCACAGATACGCAGTATTTT. Amino acids: CASSRTRTDTQYF.

This chain links TRBV4-2 with TRBJ1-1; no definite D call. The V gene's germline CDR1 is LGHNA and CDR2 YNFKEQ. V dropped 0 bases and J dropped 1 base, with 3 bases sitting between them. CDR3 length: 13 residues. Written as DNA, the CDR3 is TGTGCCAGCAGCCAAGACAGGAACACTGAAGCTTTCTTT. Its protein product is CASSQDRNTEAFF.

This rearrangement joins TRBV6-5 to TRBJ1-2; D is ambiguous. Trimming removed 2 bases at V and 4 bases at J, with 8 bases between. Germline CDR1 and CDR2: MNHEY and SVGAGI. The CDR3 contains 13 residues. The CDR3 protein is CASSYRTSYGYTF. The CDR3 nucleotides are TGTGCCAGCAGTTACAGGACGTCCTATGGCTACACCTTC.

Here the CDR3 reads CAWRDRNYGYTF. As DNA, the CDR3 is TGTGCCTGGAGGGACCGAAACTATGGCTACACCTTC. The rearrangement uses TRBV30 and TRBJ1-2; no firm D call. The germline V gene has CDR1 GTSNPN and CDR2 SVGIG (reference sequence). The CDR3 length is 12 residues. Trimming pared 3 bases from V and 2 bases from J, leaving 7 bases between. Full variable domain (outside the CDR3, taken from reference TRBV30 and TRBJ1-2): SQTIHQWPATLVQPVGSPLSLECTVEGTSNPNLYWYRQAAGRGLQLLFYSVGIGQISSEVPQNLSASRPQDRQFILSSKKLLLSDSGFYLCAWRDRNYGYTFGSGTRLTVV.

The chain recombines TRBV6-6 with TRBJ1-5; D gene uncertain. CDR3 size: 13 residues. CDR1 is MNHNY, CDR2 SVGAGI, per germline (reference sequence). Deletions cut 4 bases from V and 6 bases from J, with 10 bases between. The chain's CDR3 is CASSSLAGQPQHF. The CDR3 DNA sequence: TGTGCCAGCAGTTCTCTCGCGGGTCAGCCCCAGCATTTT.

This clone is labeled as medium-sized. The CDR3 reads CASSSDYRGSGYTF. CDR3 DNA: TGTGCCAGCAGTTCGGACTACCGAGGCAGTGGCTACACCTTC. This rearrangement joins TRBV27 to TRBJ1-2; D uncertain. Germline V gene data show CDR1 as MNHEY and CDR2 as SMNVEV (reference sequence). CDR3 size: 14 residues. The V gene lost 4 bases and the J gene lost 7 bases, with 16 bases spanning the gap.

This chain joins TRBV7-9 and TRBJ2-7; D is possibly TRBD2 (6 bases). Germline V gives CDR1 SEHNR, CDR2 FQNEAQ (reference sequence). V lost 1 base and J lost 3, with 13 bases in between. CDR3 length: 15 residues. CDR3: CASSLGSEGRYEQYF. CDR3 DNA: TGTGCCAGCAGCTTAGGGTCGGAGGGCCGCTACGAGCAGTACTTC.

The chain carries TRBV27 and TRBJ2-7; no reliable D call. This CDR3 has 13 amino acids. The V gene's germline CDR1 is MNHEY and CDR2 SMNVEV (reference sequence). V lost 2 bases, J lost 6 bases, and 11 bases lay in between. Here the CDR3 reads CASSLVLSGEQYF. CDR3 sequence (DNA): TGTGCCAGCAGTTTAGTCCTCAGTGGCGAGCAGTACTTC.